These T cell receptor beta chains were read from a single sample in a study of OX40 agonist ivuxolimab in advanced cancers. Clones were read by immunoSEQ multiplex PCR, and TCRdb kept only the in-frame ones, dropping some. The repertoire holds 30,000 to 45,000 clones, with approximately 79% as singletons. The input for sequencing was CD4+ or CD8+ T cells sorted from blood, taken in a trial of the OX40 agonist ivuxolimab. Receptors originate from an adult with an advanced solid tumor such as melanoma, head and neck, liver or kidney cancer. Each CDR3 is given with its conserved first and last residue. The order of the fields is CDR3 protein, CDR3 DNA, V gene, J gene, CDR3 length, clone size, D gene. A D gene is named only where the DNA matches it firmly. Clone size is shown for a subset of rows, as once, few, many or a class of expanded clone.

CDR3: CASSSGALAKNIQYF; DNA: TGTGCCAGCAGTTCCGGGGCGTTAGCCAAAAACATTCAGTACTTC; V: TRBV27; J: TRBJ2-4; length: 15; size: few; D: .
CDR3: CASSPLSVTGELFF; DNA: TGTGCCAGCTCACCACTATCGGTCACCGGGGAGCTGTTTTTT; V: TRBV18; J: TRBJ2-2; length: 14; size: .; D: .
CDR3: CASSFQPNYGYTF; DNA: TGTGCCAGCAGTTTCCAACCTAACTATGGCTACACCTTC; V: TRBV6-5; J: TRBJ1-2; length: 13; size: few; D: .
CDR3: CASSLRGYNEQFF; DNA: TGTGCCAGCAGCTTGCGGGGCTACAATGAGCAGTTCTTC; V: TRBV9; J: TRBJ2-1; length: 13; size: .; D: .
CDR3: CASSLGGGGRYYGYTF; DNA: TGTGCCAGCAGCTTGGGCGGAGGGGGAAGGTACTATGGCTACACCTTC; V: TRBV5-4; J: TRBJ1-2; length: 16; size: .; D: .
CDR3: CASSRGQGGYGYTF; DNA: TGTGCCAGTAGTAGAGGACAGGGGGGCTATGGCTACACCTTC; V: TRBV19; J: TRBJ1-2; length: 14; size: .; D: TRBD1
CDR3: CASSVEGTGYGYTF; DNA: TGTGCCAGCAGCGTAGAAGGGACAGGATATGGCTACACCTTC; V: TRBV9; J: TRBJ1-2; length: 14; size: .; D: TRBD1
CDR3: CASSQSEIEQGDYGYTF; DNA: TGTGCCAGCAGCCAATCCGAAATTGAACAGGGAGACTATGGCTACACCTTC; V: TRBV4-2; J: TRBJ1-2; length: 17; size: .; D: .
CDR3: CASSVKAGSLGEQYF; DNA: TGTGCCAGCAGCGTTAAGGCAGGGTCCCTTGGCGAGCAGTACTTC; V: TRBV9; J: TRBJ2-7; length: 15; size: few; D: .
CDR3: CASEGDSSYEQYF; DNA: TGTGCCAGCGAGGGGGACAGCTCCTACGAGCAGTACTTC; V: TRBV28; J: TRBJ2-7; length: 13; size: .; D: TRBD1
CDR3: CASSQLWDIPYGYTF; DNA: TGCGCCAGCAGCCAACTATGGGACATTCCCTATGGCTACACCTTC; V: TRBV4-1; J: TRBJ1-2; length: 15; size: .; D: .
CDR3: CASSLGGTLSTDTQYF; DNA: TGCGCCAGCAGCTTGGGGGGGACACTTAGCACAGATACGCAGTATTTT; V: TRBV5-1; J: TRBJ2-3; length: 16; size: .; D: .
CDR3: CASSHPVTSVYNEQFF; DNA: TGTGCCAGCAGCCATCCGGTGACTAGCGTATACAATGAGCAGTTCTTC; V: TRBV14; J: TRBJ2-1; length: 16; size: .; D: TRBD2